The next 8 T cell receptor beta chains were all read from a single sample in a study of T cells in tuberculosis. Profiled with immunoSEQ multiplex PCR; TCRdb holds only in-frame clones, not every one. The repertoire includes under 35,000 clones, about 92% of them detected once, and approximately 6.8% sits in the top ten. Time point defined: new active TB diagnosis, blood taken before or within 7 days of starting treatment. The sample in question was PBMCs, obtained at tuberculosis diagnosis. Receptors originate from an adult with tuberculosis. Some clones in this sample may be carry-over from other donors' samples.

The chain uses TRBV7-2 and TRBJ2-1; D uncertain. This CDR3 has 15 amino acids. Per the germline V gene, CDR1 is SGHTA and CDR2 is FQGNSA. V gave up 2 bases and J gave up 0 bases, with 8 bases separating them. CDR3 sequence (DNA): TGTGCCAGCAGCTTAAGCAGCGACTCCTACAATGAGCAGTTCTTC. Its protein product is CASSLSSDSYNEQFF.

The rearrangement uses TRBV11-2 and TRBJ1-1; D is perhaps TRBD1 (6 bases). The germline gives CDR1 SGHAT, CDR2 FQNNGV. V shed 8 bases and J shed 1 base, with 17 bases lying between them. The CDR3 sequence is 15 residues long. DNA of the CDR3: TGTGCCAGCGGCCCAACCGACAGGAAGAACACTGAAGCTTTCTTT. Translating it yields CASGPTDRKNTEAFF.

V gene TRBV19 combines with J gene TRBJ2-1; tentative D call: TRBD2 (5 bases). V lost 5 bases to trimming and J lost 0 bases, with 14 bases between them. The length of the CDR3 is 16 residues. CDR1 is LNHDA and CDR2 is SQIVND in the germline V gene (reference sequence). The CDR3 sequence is CASSSTSAYSYNEQFF. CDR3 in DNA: TGTGCCAGTAGTTCTACTAGTGCATACTCCTACAATGAGCAGTTCTTC.

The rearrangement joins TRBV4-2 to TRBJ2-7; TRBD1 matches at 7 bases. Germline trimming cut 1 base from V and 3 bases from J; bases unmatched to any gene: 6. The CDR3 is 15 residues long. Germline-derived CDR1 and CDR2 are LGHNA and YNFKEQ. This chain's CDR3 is CASSQVWDSVYEQYF. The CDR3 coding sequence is TGTGCCAGCAGCCAAGTTTGGGACAGTGTCTACGAGCAGTACTTC.

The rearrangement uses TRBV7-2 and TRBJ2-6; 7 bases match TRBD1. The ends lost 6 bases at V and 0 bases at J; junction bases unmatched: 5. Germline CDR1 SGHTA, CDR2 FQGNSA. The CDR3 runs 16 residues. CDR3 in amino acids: CASRRTGDSGANVLTF. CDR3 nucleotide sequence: TGTGCCAGCAGACGCACAGGGGACTCTGGGGCCAACGTCCTGACTTTC.

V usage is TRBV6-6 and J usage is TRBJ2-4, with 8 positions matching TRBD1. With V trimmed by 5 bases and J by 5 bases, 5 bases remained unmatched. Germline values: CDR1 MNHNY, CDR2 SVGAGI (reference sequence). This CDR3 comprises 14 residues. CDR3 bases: TGTGCCAGCAGTCTAGACAGGGGCGAAAACATTCAGTACTTC. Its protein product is CASSLDRGENIQYF.

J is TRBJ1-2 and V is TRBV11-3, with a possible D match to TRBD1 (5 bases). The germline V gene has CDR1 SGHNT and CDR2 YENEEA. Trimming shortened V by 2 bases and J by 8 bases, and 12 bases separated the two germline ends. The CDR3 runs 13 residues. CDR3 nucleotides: TGTGCCAGCAGCTTAAGACGGGGGGAAGGCTACACCTTC. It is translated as CASSLRRGEGYTF.

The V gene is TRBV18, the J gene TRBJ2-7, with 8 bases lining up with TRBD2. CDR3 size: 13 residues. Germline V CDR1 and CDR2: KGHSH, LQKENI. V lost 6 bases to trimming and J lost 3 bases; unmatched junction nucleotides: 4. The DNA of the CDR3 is TGTGCCAGCTCTTCCGGGACTAGCTACGAGCAGTACTTC. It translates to CASSSGTSYEQYF.